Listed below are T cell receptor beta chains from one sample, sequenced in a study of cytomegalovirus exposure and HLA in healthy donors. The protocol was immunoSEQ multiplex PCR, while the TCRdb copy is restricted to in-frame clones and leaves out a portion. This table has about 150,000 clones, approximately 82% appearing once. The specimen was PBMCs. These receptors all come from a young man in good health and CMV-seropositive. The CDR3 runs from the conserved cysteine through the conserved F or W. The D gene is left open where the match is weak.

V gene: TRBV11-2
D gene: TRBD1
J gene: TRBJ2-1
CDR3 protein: CASSLTDRVIGNEQFF
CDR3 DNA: TGTGCCAGCAGCTTAACGGACAGGGTTATCGGAAATGAGCAGTTCTTC

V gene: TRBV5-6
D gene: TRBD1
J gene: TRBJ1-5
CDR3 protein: CASSVGTGGARPQHF
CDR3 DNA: TGTGCCAGCAGCGTTGGGACAGGCGGAGCTCGGCCCCAGCATTTT

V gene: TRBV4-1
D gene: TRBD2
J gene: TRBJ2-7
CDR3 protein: CASSQGLAGGYEQYF
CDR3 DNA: TGCGCCAGCAGCCAAGGACTAGCGGGGGGTTACGAGCAGTACTTC

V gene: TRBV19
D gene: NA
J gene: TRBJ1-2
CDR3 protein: CASRPTGEDYGYTF
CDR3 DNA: TGTGCCAGTAGACCGACAGGTGAAGACTATGGCTACACCTTC

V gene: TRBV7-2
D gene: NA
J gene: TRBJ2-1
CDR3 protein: CASTQSGSGGIKGSNEQFF
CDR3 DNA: TGTGCCAGCACTCAATCGGGGAGCGGAGGGATAAAGGGGTCCAATGAGCAGTTCTTC

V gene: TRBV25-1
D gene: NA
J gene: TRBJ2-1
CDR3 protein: CASSDTTSTRFF
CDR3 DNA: TGTGCCAGCAGTGACACAACAAGTACTAGGTTCTTC

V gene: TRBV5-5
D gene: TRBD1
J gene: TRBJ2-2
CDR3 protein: CASNDRALNTGELFF
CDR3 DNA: TGTGCCAGCAACGACAGGGCCTTGAACACCGGGGAGCTGTTTTTT

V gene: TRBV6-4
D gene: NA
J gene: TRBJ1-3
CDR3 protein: CASSPPGLGGNTIYF
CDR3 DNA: TGTGCCAGCAGCCCCCCAGGGTTAGGAGGAAACACCATATATTTT

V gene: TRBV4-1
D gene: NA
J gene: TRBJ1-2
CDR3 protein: CASSQGSGEHGYTF
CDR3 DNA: TGCGCCAGCAGCCAAGGGTCAGGGGAGCATGGCTACACCTTC

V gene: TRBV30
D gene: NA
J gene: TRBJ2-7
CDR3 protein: CAWLPQDIIRYEQYF
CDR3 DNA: TGTGCCTGGTTGCCCCAGGACATCATCAGGTACGAGCAGTACTTC

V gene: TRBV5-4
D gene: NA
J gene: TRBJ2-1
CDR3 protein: CASSLGGPSSYNEQFF
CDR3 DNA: TGTGCCAGCAGCTTGGGGGGCCCCAGCTCCTACAATGAGCAGTTCTTC